The 4 T cell receptor beta chains below were found in one sample sequenced in a study of blood T cell repertoires in COVID-19. The protocol was immunoSEQ multiplex PCR, while the TCRdb copy is restricted to in-frame clones and leaves out a portion. The data contain 170,000 or so clones, about 80% of them singletons. Sequencing used peripheral blood. These receptors were taken from a woman between 65 and 79 years old with acute or convalescent COVID-19.

The chain combines TRBV3-1 (or the pseudogene TRBV3-2) with TRBJ1-4, with D perhaps matching TRBD1 (5 bases). The CDR3 runs to 14 residues. Between the trimmed V and J ends, which lost 2 bases and 1 base, there was a span of 5 bases. Germline CDR1 reads LGHDT; CDR2 reads YNNKEL (reference sequence). Written as DNA, the CDR3 is TGTGCCAGCAGCCAACAGGGAACTAATGAAAAACTGTTTTTT. Its protein is CASSQQGTNEKLFF.

This sequence joins TRBV7-9 and TRBJ2-7, with D possibly being TRBD2 (5 bases). CDR1 and CDR2 from the germline V gene are SEHNR and FQNEAQ (reference sequence). V was pared by 5 bases and J by 3 bases, with 11 bases between. The CDR3 is made up of 13 amino acids. CDR3 nucleotides: TGTGCCAGCAGCCCCGGGGTAAACTACGAGCAGTACTTC. Protein: CASSPGVNYEQYF.

This chain connects TRBV2 to TRBJ1-1, with 9 bases aligning to TRBD1. The CDR3 covers 15 residues. CDR1 and CDR2 from the germline V gene are SNHLY and FYNNEI. V lost 4 bases to trimming and J lost 7 bases; unmatched junction nucleotides: 10. CDR3 sequence reads: CASSGGGTGHIEAFF. The CDR3 DNA follows: TGTGCCAGCAGTGGGGGAGGGACAGGGCATATTGAAGCTTTCTTT.

This clone was found once. This chain uses TRBV19 with TRBJ1-5, with TRBD1 identical over 8 bases. CDR1 is LNHDA, CDR2 SQIVND, per germline (reference sequence). V lost 2 bases, J lost 5 bases, and 11 bases stayed unmatched. This CDR3 comprises 17 residues. The CDR3 DNA is TGTGCCAGTAGTATATCCAGGGGGCGCGTCGGCGATCAGCCCCAGCATTTT. It yields the protein CASSISRGRVGDQPQHF.